This T cell receptor (beta chain) is from a study of a mutant IDH1 vaccine in newly diagnosed glioma. Some clones are missing from TCRdb's copy, which holds only in-frame ones; the method was immunoSEQ multiplex PCR. The sample records 60,000 to 100,000 clones, approximately 85% being singletons. Time point reported: week 23, last vaccination. A 20-mer mutant IDH1 peptide at 300 ug was injected subcutaneously with topical imiquimod. Only one count was recorded for this clone. Its antigen is undetermined. Trimming removed 2 bases from V and 0 bases from J, with 11 bases in between. Germline V gives CDR1 SGHTA, CDR2 FQGTGA. This CDR3 has 15 amino acids.

The material was PBMCs, obtained from a glioma patient whose treatment included an IDH1 peptide vaccine. V and J are TRBV7-3 and TRBJ2-7; a weak D match, TRBD2 (6 bases). This sequence was found in a woman in her fifties or sixties with glioma. CDR3 sequence (DNA): TGTGCCAGCAGCTTAGGACTACAGAACTCCTACGAGCAGTACTTC. This translates into CASSLGLQNSYEQYF.